Given below is one T cell receptor beta chain in context. Both 60 Vbeta primers and 13 Jbeta primers went into the PCR. Method: immunoSEQ multiplex PCR; TCRdb's copy keeps in-frame clones and lacks some. This sample yields 40,000 or so clones, of which about nine tenths are seen a single time; 8% belongs to the top ten. Per the germline V gene, CDR1 is WSHSY and CDR2 is SAAADI. This CDR3 comprises 14 residues. Trimming at V came to 6 bases and at J to 6 bases, leaving 8 bases not matched to a gene. The data belong to a study of cytomegalovirus exposure and HLA in healthy donors. Input material: PBMCs. This TCR came from a woman aged 40 to 55 in good health and CMV-seropositive. The V gene is TRBV10-2, the J gene TRBJ1-5; 7 positions match TRBD1. The CDR3 DNA is TGCGCCAGCAGACATCGACAGGGTGGTCAGCCCCAGCATTTT. Translation: CASRHRQGGQPQHF.